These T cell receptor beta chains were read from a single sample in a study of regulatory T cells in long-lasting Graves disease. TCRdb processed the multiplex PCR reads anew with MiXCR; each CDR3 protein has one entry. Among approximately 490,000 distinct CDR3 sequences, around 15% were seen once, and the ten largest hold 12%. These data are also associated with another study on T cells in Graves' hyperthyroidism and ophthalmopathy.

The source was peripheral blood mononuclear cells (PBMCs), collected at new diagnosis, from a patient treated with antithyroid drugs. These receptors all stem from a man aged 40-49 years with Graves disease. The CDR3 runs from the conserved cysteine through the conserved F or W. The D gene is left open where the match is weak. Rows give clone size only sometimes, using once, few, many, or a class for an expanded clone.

CDR3 DNA: TGCAGCGTAGGGGATCGGAGCTCCTACGAGCAGTACTTC; CDR3 protein: CSVGDRSSYEQYF; V gene: TRBV29-1; clone size: many; D gene: .; J gene: TRBJ2-7
CDR3 DNA: TGTGCCAGCAGACAACAATCGACGGCGGATGGCTACACCTTC; CDR3 protein: CASRQQSTADGYTF; V gene: TRBV2; clone size: .; D gene: .; J gene: TRBJ1-2
CDR3 DNA: TGTGCCAGCAGAGCGACGGGGAAGGGTACGCAGTATTTT; CDR3 protein: CASRATGKGTQYF; V gene: TRBV12-3/TRBV12-4; clone size: many; D gene: .; J gene: TRBJ2-3
CDR3 DNA: TGTGCCAGCAGTTTAAGGACTAGCGGGAGGGATACGCAGTATTTT; CDR3 protein: CASSLRTSGRDTQYF; V gene: TRBV12-3/TRBV12-4; clone size: .; D gene: TRBD2; J gene: TRBJ2-3
CDR3 DNA: TGTGCCAGCAGCGCTACTAGCGGGAGAATAGAGACCCAGTACTTC; CDR3 protein: CASSATSGRIETQYF; V gene: TRBV7-8; clone size: many; D gene: TRBD2; J gene: TRBJ2-5
CDR3 DNA: TGTGCCAGCAGCGTAGGGGGTCACATGGGGACCTACGAGCAGTACTTC; CDR3 protein: CASSVGGHMGTYEQYF; V gene: TRBV9; clone size: many; D gene: .; J gene: TRBJ2-7
CDR3 DNA: TGTGCCAGCAGCGGAACTAGGGGAACCGGGGAGCCGTTTTTT; CDR3 protein: CASSGTRGTGEPFF; V gene: TRBV6-1; clone size: .; D gene: .; J gene: TRBJ2-2
CDR3 DNA: TGTGCCAGCAGCGTAGTAGCGGACTCCTACAATGAGCAGTTCTTC; CDR3 protein: CASSVVADSYNEQFF; V gene: TRBV9; clone size: .; D gene: .; J gene: TRBJ2-1
CDR3 DNA: TGTGCCAGCAGCTTAGACCTAGCGGGAGGAGATACGCAGTATTTT; CDR3 protein: CASSLDLAGGDTQYF; V gene: TRBV11-3; clone size: .; D gene: TRBD2; J gene: TRBJ2-3
CDR3 DNA: TGTGCCAGCAGCTTACCCCAGATAAGGGAGACCCAGTACTTC; CDR3 protein: CASSLPQIRETQYF; V gene: TRBV7-2; clone size: .; D gene: .; J gene: TRBJ2-5
CDR3 DNA: TGTGCCAGCAGCCCACCGACTAGCGGAATGGCCGGGGAGCTGTTTTTT; CDR3 protein: CASSPPTSGMAGELFF; V gene: TRBV14; clone size: .; D gene: TRBD2; J gene: TRBJ2-2
CDR3 DNA: TGCAGTGCTAGAGATAGGGTAGCGGGAGTCGAGGCCCAGTACTTC; CDR3 protein: CSARDRVAGVEAQYF; V gene: TRBV20-1; clone size: .; D gene: TRBD2; J gene: TRBJ2-5
CDR3 DNA: TGTGCCAGCAGTCTCACAGGGGGCTACACTGAAGCTTTCTTT; CDR3 protein: CASSLTGGYTEAFF; V gene: TRBV28; clone size: many; D gene: TRBD1; J gene: TRBJ1-1
CDR3 DNA: TGTGCCAGCAGCTCCGGCGGACAGGGTCCCTACGAGCAGTACTTC; CDR3 protein: CASSSGGQGPYEQYF; V gene: TRBV7-2; clone size: few; D gene: TRBD1; J gene: TRBJ2-7
CDR3 DNA: TGCGCCAGCAGCCAATACTACGAGCAGTACTTC; CDR3 protein: CASSQYYEQYF; V gene: TRBV5-1; clone size: many; D gene: .; J gene: TRBJ2-7
CDR3 DNA: TGTGCCAGCAGCAACGGACTAGCGGGAGGGCCCGGGGAGCTGTTTTTT; CDR3 protein: CASSNGLAGGPGELFF; V gene: TRBV12-3/TRBV12-4; clone size: .; D gene: TRBD2; J gene: TRBJ2-2
CDR3 DNA: TGTGCCAGCAGCCTTATATCGACGAACACTGAAGCTTTCTTT; CDR3 protein: CASSLISTNTEAFF; V gene: TRBV6-2/TRBV6-3; clone size: few; D gene: .; J gene: TRBJ1-1